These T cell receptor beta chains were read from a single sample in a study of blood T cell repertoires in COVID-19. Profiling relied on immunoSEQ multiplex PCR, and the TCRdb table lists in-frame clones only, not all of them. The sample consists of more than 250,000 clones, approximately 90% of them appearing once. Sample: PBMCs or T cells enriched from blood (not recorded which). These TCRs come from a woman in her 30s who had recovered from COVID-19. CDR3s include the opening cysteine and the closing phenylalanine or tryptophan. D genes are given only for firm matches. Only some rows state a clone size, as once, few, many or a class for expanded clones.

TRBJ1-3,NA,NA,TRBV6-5,TGTGCCAGCAGTTACTACGGGGGAAACACCATATATTTT,CASSYYGGNTIYF
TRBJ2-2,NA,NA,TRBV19,TGTGCCAGTAGTATCCAAGCAGGGGTTCACGGGGAGCTGTTTTTT,CASSIQAGVHGELFF
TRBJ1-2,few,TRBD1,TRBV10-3,TGTGCCATCAGGGGGGACAGGTCATATGGCTACACCTTC,CAIRGDRSYGYTF
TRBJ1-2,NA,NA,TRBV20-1,TGCAGTGCCAACGGGGGCTACACCTTC,CSANGGYTF
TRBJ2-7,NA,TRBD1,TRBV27,TGTGCCAGCAGTCTAAAGGGACAGAACTACTACGAGCAGTACTTC,CASSLKGQNYYEQYF
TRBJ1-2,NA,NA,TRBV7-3,TGTGCCAGCAGCTTCGGGGGAGGGGTAGGCTACACCTTC,CASSFGGGVGYTF
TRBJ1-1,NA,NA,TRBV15,TGTGCCACCAGCAGAGATCTCGGGTTGAACACTGAAGCTTTCTTT,CATSRDLGLNTEAFF
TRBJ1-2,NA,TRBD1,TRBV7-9,TGTGCCAGCAGCTTTAATGACAGGGACTATGGCTACACCTTC,CASSFNDRDYGYTF
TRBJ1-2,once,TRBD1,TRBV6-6,TGTGCCAGCAGTTACCCGGGACAGGGTCACTATGGCTACACCTTC,CASSYPGQGHYGYTF
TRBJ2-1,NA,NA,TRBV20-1,TGCAGTGCCAGTAGCGGTTACAATGAGCAGTTCTTC,CSASSGYNEQFF
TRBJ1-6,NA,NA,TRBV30,TGTGCCTGGAACGGCTTAGGCGGTTCACCCCTCCACTTT,CAWNGLGGSPLHF
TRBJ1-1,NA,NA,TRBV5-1,TGCGCCAGCAGCTTGGGGGAGGGCTCTGCTTTCTTT,CASSLGEGSAFF
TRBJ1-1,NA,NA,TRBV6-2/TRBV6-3,TGTGCCAGCAGTAACGGGTATCCGAACACTGAAGCTTTCTTT,CASSNGYPNTEAFF
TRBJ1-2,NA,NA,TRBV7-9,TGTGCCAGCAGCAACAATGGACAGTCCAACTATGGCTACACCTTC,CASSNNGQSNYGYTF
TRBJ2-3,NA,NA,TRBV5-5,TGTGCCAGCAGCTTAGGGAGGGGGAAGGATACGCAGTATTTT,CASSLGRGKDTQYF
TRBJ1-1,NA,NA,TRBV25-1,TGTGCCAGTACGCTTGGAGTGAACACTGAAGCTTTCTTT,CASTLGVNTEAFF
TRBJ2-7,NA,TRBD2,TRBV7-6,TGTGCCAGCAGCCTGACTAGCGGGGACGAGCAGTACTTC,CASSLTSGDEQYF
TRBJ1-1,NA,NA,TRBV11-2,TGTGCCAGCACCTGGGGGCGGGCAGGGCGCACTGAAGCTTTCTTT,CASTWGRAGRTEAFF
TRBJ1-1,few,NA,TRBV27,TGTGCCAGCAGTTTATGGATGGCAGGGACTGAAGCTTTCTTT,CASSLWMAGTEAFF
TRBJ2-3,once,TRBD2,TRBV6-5,TGTGCCAGCCGCCGGGACTACGCCGCCGATACGCAGTATTTT,CASRRDYAADTQYF
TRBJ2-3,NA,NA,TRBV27,TGTGCCAGCGGTTCCCTTGGTGCGGCTATAGGCACAGATACGCAGTATTTT,CASGSLGAAIGTDTQYF
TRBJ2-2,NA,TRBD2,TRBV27,TGTGCCAGCAGCGTACTAGCGGGGACGAACACCGGGGAGCTGTTTTTT,CASSVLAGTNTGELFF
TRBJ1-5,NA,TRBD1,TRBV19,TGTGCCAGTAGTAGAAGAACCGGGACAGGTGACTCCTGGCCCCAGCATTTT,CASSRRTGTGDSWPQHF
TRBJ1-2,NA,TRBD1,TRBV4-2,TGTGCCAGCAGCCAGGCGGGACAGGGGTCCGTCGCCTATGGCTACACCTTC,CASSQAGQGSVAYGYTF
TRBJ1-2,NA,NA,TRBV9,TGTGCCAGCAGGGTTGATATACCGGGAAATACGAGTGGCTACACCTTC,CASRVDIPGNTSGYTF
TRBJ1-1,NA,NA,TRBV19,TGTGCCAGTAGTATTGTTGGACACCACATGAACACTGAAGCTTTCTTT,CASSIVGHHMNTEAFF
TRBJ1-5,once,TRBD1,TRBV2,TGTGCCAGCACCAAGGAGGGGGCAAGCAATCAGCCCCAGCATTTT,CASTKEGASNQPQHF
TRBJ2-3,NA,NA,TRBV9,TGTGCCAGCAGCGTCCTGATACAGGGCGGTGATACGCAGTATTTT,CASSVLIQGGDTQYF
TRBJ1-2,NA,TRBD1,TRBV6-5,TGTGCCAGCAGTACGGACAGGAGGCGTTATGACTTC,CASSTDRRRYDF
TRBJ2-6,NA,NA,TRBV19,TGTGCCAGTAGTATGGGTAGGGAGCTTTTCCTGACTTTC,CASSMGRELFLTF
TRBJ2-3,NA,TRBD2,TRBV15,TGTGCCACCAGCAGAGTACTAGCGGGGTCGCCGTATACGCAGTATTTT,CATSRVLAGSPYTQYF
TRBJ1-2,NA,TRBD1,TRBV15,TGTGCCACCAGCAGAGATACAGGGGGCGCGGGTTTTGGCTACACCTTC,CATSRDTGGAGFGYTF
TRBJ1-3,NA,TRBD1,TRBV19,TGTGCCAGTAGTATACACAGGGGAAGTTCTGGAAACACCATATATTTT,CASSIHRGSSGNTIYF
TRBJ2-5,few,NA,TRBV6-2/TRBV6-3,TGTGCCAGCAGTTACAGGGGGACCCACCAAGAGACCCAGTACTTC,CASSYRGTHQETQYF
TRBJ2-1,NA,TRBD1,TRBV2,TGTGCCAGCAGTGACATTCCGGACAGGCCCAACAATGAGCAGTTCTTC,CASSDIPDRPNNEQFF
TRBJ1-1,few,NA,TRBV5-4,TGTGCCAGCAGCTTTAAGGGCGGGACTGAAGCTTTCTTT,CASSFKGGTEAFF
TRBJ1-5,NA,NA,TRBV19,TGTGCCAGTACCGACGTCACCCGTGGGGGGAGCAATCAGCCCCAGCATTTT,CASTDVTRGGSNQPQHF
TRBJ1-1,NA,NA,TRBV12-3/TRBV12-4,TGTGCCAGCAGCCCTGACAGAGACACTGAAGCTTTCTTT,CASSPDRDTEAFF
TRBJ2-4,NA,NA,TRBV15,TGTGCCACCAGCAGAGGTGGCAATCTAGCCAAAAACATTCAGTACTTC,CATSRGGNLAKNIQYF
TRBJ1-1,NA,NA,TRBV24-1,TGTGCCACCAGGGCGTACAGGGTTTGCACTGAAGCTTTCTTT,CATRAYRVCTEAFF
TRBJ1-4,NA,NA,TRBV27,TGTGCCAGCGGGGGGGCGGCAGGCTTGGGGCCTACTGCAAAACTGTTTTTT,CASGGAAGLGPTAKLFF
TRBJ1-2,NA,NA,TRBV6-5,TGTGCCAGCAGTTATACAGCTAACTATGGCTACACCTTC,CASSYTANYGYTF
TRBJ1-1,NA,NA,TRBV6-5,TGTGCCAGCAGTCAGTTAAGTGGGCCCACTGAAGCTTTCTTT,CASSQLSGPTEAFF
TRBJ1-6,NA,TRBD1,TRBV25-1,TGTGCCAGCAGTGATTGGACAGGGGAAGGTTCACCCCTCCACTTT,CASSDWTGEGSPLHF